This T cell receptor beta chain was obtained from a study of blood T cell repertoires in COVID-19 (dated by TCRdb to 2020 to 2021). The study in broad terms: The collaborator samples originated in the United States, Italy and Spain and spanned the acute and convalescent phases of COVID-19. The sample metadata nearly always contained a de-identified subject ID, COVID-19 status, age in years and sex. Samples came from the ongoing ImmuneRACE study (first 160 participants) plus 1,254 subjects from 6 global collaborators. The repertoires were released in a freely available public database intended as a resource for research on the immune response to SARS-CoV-2. Where HLA class I and class II types were available, the types were taken from metadata supplied by the sample provider, not from assay-based typing. The material from the prospective study consisted of cDNA or gDNA derived from T cells, B-cell-depleted T cells, or PBMCs. Subjects who had been exposed to COVID-19, were actively infected with it, or had recovered from it provided the deeply sampled blood TCRbeta repertoires that made up the dataset.

About this clone: Its antigen is currently not known. It has no much larger one-base neighbor in the sample; base qualities were not kept.

The immunoSEQ Assay, a bias-controlled multiplex PCR, was used to amplify TCRbeta CDR3 regions from genomic DNA. On the study's bioinformatics: The number of nucleated cells in each sample was estimated by amplification of reference gene primers within the assay. Sequence reads were collapsed and filtered to measure the absolute abundance of every unique TCRbeta CDR3 rearrangement. Productive Simpson clonality was computed per sample as the square root of Simpson's diversity index over productive rearrangements. TCRdb carries this immuneACCESS record with in-frame sequences only. Its versions omit some clonotypes, under half of them owing to an unresolved V gene in the studies checked, with the rest unexplained. V, J and clone size were drawn from that table, and D and trimming were deduced from the DNA. Present in this sample are about 40,000 clones, around 85% of which were seen just once. More than 20% of the sample rests with the top ten.

Each collaborating institution followed its own protocols to collect whole blood in K2EDTA tubes. For TCRbeta analysis, collaborators shipped samples as frozen whole blood, isolated PBMCs, or DNA extracted from either of those sample types. The germline V gene provides CDR1 SGHRS and CDR2 YFSETQ. Trimmed from V: 2 bases; trimmed from J: 4 bases; junction bases lacking a gene match: 12. Inclusive of the bounding cysteine and phenylalanine, the CDR3 is 17 residues long. Here the CDR3 DNA is all that survives: 51 bases in frame from base 1. The research as a whole found: The quantity of clinical and demographic metadata differed by source and by participant and was supplied without curation.

The sequencing sample was made of peripheral blood. The sequence was collected from a human donor with acute or convalescent COVID-19. The donor label of this sample is uncertain. The chain is encoded by TRBV5-1 joined to TRBJ2-5, with 9 central nucleotides matching TRBD2. The DNA is TGCGCCAGCAGCTTAGCCCTTAGCGGGAGAAATAGAGAGACCCAGTACTTC. Translated, it gives CASSLALSGRNRETQYF. Full variable domain (CDR3 extended with the reference TRBV5-1 and TRBJ2-5 proteins): KAGVTQTPRYLIKTRGQQVTLSCSPISGHRSVSWYQQTPGQGLQFLFEYFSETQRNKGNFPGRFSGRQFSNSRSEMNVSTLELGDSALYLCASSLALSGRNRETQYFGPGTRLLVL.